A selection of T cell receptor beta chains follows, all from one sample in a study of blood T cell repertoires in COVID-19. TCRdb's copy holds only in-frame clones and misses some; the assay was immunoSEQ multiplex PCR. The sample lists about 76,000 clones, approximately 86% seen once, with 18% in the top ten. What was sequenced was peripheral blood. The origin of the receptors is a human donor in a cohort sampled during active COVID-19. CDR3s include the opening cysteine and the closing phenylalanine or tryptophan. The D gene is left open where the match is weak. Some rows mark clone size as missing; the rest say once, few, many or name a class of expanded clone.

V: TRBV28
D: NA
size: NA
J: TRBJ1-5
CDR3: CASSLTGSNQPQHF
DNA: TGTGCCAGCAGTTTAACGGGTAGCAATCAGCCCCAGCATTTT

V: TRBV6-5
D: TRBD1
size: once
J: TRBJ1-5
CDR3: CASSPGQFRQPQHF
DNA: TGTGCCAGCAGCCCGGGACAGTTCCGTCAGCCCCAGCATTTT

V: TRBV5-1
D: NA
size: NA
J: TRBJ1-1
CDR3: CASSGGAGVEEAFF
DNA: TGCGCCAGCAGCGGGGGGGCAGGAGTAGAAGAAGCTTTCTTT

V: TRBV19
D: NA
size: NA
J: TRBJ2-5
CDR3: CASSIDPQVGETQYF
DNA: TGTGCCAGTAGTATAGATCCCCAGGTCGGAGAGACCCAGTACTTC

V: TRBV19
D: TRBD2
size: NA
J: TRBJ2-1
CDR3: CATGSGGKISDEQFF
DNA: TGTGCCACGGGGAGCGGGGGGAAGATCAGCGATGAGCAGTTCTTC

V: TRBV9
D: TRBD2
size: NA
J: TRBJ2-7
CDR3: CASSSDGPGGGAPYEQYF
DNA: TGTGCCAGCAGCTCGGACGGCCCTGGCGGGGGGGCTCCCTACGAGCAGTACTTC

V: TRBV5-1
D: NA
size: NA
J: TRBJ1-1
CDR3: CASSLGTGMNTEAFF
DNA: TGCGCCAGCAGCTTGGGTACAGGAATGAACACTGAAGCTTTCTTT

V: TRBV3-1/TRBV3-2
D: TRBD1
size: NA
J: TRBJ2-1
CDR3: CASSHGTGYNEQFF
DNA: TGTGCCAGCAGCCACGGGACAGGGTACAATGAGCAGTTCTTC

V: TRBV10-3
D: NA
size: NA
J: TRBJ2-1
CDR3: CAISPGWDNEQFF
DNA: TGTGCCATCAGCCCAGGTTGGGACAATGAGCAGTTCTTC

V: TRBV11-3
D: NA
size: NA
J: TRBJ2-5
CDR3: CASSSPMRFQETQYF
DNA: TGTGCCAGCAGCTCTCCCATGCGGTTCCAAGAGACCCAGTACTTC

V: TRBV7-9
D: NA
size: NA
J: TRBJ1-2
CDR3: CASSLEVRGYGYTF
DNA: TGTGCCAGCAGCTTAGAGGTCAGGGGTTATGGCTACACCTTC

V: TRBV2
D: NA
size: NA
J: TRBJ2-1
CDR3: CASSLTRSYNEQFF
DNA: TGTGCCAGCAGCCTGACACGTTCCTACAATGAGCAGTTCTTC

V: TRBV11-2
D: NA
size: NA
J: TRBJ1-2
CDR3: CASSLEGAVTHRGYTF
DNA: TGTGCCAGCAGCTTAGAAGGGGCAGTCACCCATCGGGGCTACACCTTC

V: TRBV3-1/TRBV3-2
D: NA
size: NA
J: TRBJ1-2
CDR3: CASSQGSPGVRYTF
DNA: TGTGCCAGCAGCCAAGGTTCCCCAGGGGTTCGCTACACCTTC

V: TRBV10-3
D: NA
size: NA
J: TRBJ2-7
CDR3: CAIRPMGGDEQYF
DNA: TGTGCCATCAGGCCGATGGGGGGTGACGAGCAGTACTTC

V: TRBV7-9
D: TRBD2
size: medium-sized
J: TRBJ2-1
CDR3: CASSWGLAGGGQFF
DNA: TGTGCCAGCAGCTGGGGACTAGCGGGGGGAGGGCAGTTCTTC

V: TRBV11-1
D: TRBD2
size: NA
J: TRBJ2-1
CDR3: CASSLMAGENNEQFF
DNA: TGTGCCAGCAGCTTAATGGCGGGGGAAAACAATGAGCAGTTCTTC

V: TRBV27
D: TRBD2
size: NA
J: TRBJ2-7
CDR3: CASSLDLAGGVYEQYF
DNA: TGTGCCAGCAGTTTGGACCTAGCGGGAGGTGTCTACGAGCAGTACTTC

V: TRBV7-2
D: NA
size: NA
J: TRBJ2-1
CDR3: CASSFAVYNEQFF
DNA: TGTGCCAGCAGCTTCGCAGTGTACAATGAGCAGTTCTTC

V: TRBV7-9
D: NA
size: few
J: TRBJ2-7
CDR3: CASSGRTASYEQYF
DNA: TGTGCCAGCAGCGGACGGACAGCCTCCTACGAGCAGTACTTC

V: TRBV30
D: NA
size: NA
J: TRBJ2-1
CDR3: CAWKPGYNEQFF
DNA: TGTGCCTGGAAGCCCGGGTACAATGAGCAGTTCTTC

V: TRBV5-5
D: NA
size: NA
J: TRBJ1-6
CDR3: CASSGGASSYNSPLHF
DNA: TGTGCCAGCAGCGGGGGGGCTAGCTCCTATAATTCACCCCTCCACTTT

V: TRBV5-1
D: TRBD1
size: NA
J: TRBJ2-1
CDR3: CASKETGVNEQFF
DNA: TGCGCCAGCAAAGAGACAGGGGTAAATGAGCAGTTCTTC

V: TRBV5-6
D: NA
size: few
J: TRBJ2-7
CDR3: CASSGLVPGREQYF
DNA: TGTGCCAGCAGCGGTCTCGTCCCTGGGCGCGAGCAGTACTTC

V: TRBV15
D: TRBD1
size: NA
J: TRBJ1-6
CDR3: CATSRETGGAMPLHF
DNA: TGTGCCACCAGCAGAGAAACAGGGGGTGCTATGCCCCTCCACTTT

V: TRBV29-1
D: TRBD2
size: NA
J: TRBJ2-1
CDR3: CSVDRTSYNEQFF
DNA: TGCAGCGTTGACAGGACTAGCTACAATGAGCAGTTCTTC

V: TRBV28
D: TRBD1
size: NA
J: TRBJ1-2
CDR3: CASSQQGGYGYTF
DNA: TGTGCCAGCAGCCAGCAGGGGGGCTATGGCTACACCTTC

V: TRBV4-3
D: NA
size: NA
J: TRBJ1-1
CDR3: CASSKRENTEAFF
DNA: TGCGCCAGCAGTAAGAGGGAGAACACTGAAGCTTTCTTT

V: TRBV7-3
D: TRBD2
size: NA
J: TRBJ2-3
CDR3: CASSLQNSGLSTDTQYF
DNA: TGTGCCAGCAGCTTACAAAATAGCGGGTTAAGCACAGATACGCAGTATTTT

V: TRBV15
D: NA
size: many
J: TRBJ2-7
CDR3: CATSRTPSVVDF
DNA: TGTGCCACCAGCAGAACACCTAGCGTTGTAGACTTC

V: TRBV9
D: NA
size: NA
J: TRBJ1-5
CDR3: CASSVGTSNQPQHF
DNA: TGTGCCAGCAGCGTAGGGACAAGCAATCAGCCCCAGCATTTT

V: TRBV10-3
D: TRBD2
size: NA
J: TRBJ2-3
CDR3: CASERGGTDTQYF
DNA: TGTGCCAGCGAGCGGGGGGGCACAGATACGCAGTATTTT

V: TRBV30
D: TRBD2
size: NA
J: TRBJ2-1
CDR3: CAWSVRDYYNEQFF
DNA: TGTGCCTGGAGTGTGAGGGACTACTACAATGAGCAGTTCTTC

V: TRBV4-2
D: TRBD2
size: NA
J: TRBJ2-1
CDR3: CASSQLRKLAGVLNEQFF
DNA: TGTGCCAGCAGCCAACTACGGAAACTAGCGGGAGTTCTCAATGAGCAGTTCTTC

V: TRBV2
D: TRBD1
size: NA
J: TRBJ2-5
CDR3: CASIEQGVETQYF
DNA: TGTGCCAGCATCGAACAGGGGGTGGAGACCCAGTACTTC

V: TRBV2
D: NA
size: NA
J: TRBJ1-2
CDR3: CASSPNLGQGTF
DNA: TGTGCCAGCAGCCCGAATCTGGGGCAGGGCACCTTC

V: TRBV21-1
D: NA
size: NA
J: TRBJ1-3
CDR3: CASSGRRGSGNTIYF
DNA: TGTGCCAGCAGCGGACGCAGGGGTTCTGGAAACACCATATATTTT

V: TRBV7-9
D: NA
size: NA
J: TRBJ2-7
CDR3: CASSFTHYEQYF
DNA: TGTGCCAGCAGCTTTACTCACTACGAGCAGTACTTC

V: TRBV18
D: TRBD1
size: NA
J: TRBJ2-7
CDR3: CASSPFRDRGHHEQYF
DNA: TGTGCCAGCTCACCGTTCCGGGACAGGGGGCATCACGAGCAGTACTTC

V: TRBV9
D: TRBD1
size: NA
J: TRBJ2-1
CDR3: CASSATGGTSSYNEQFF
DNA: TGTGCCAGCAGCGCTACAGGGGGAACTAGCAGCTACAATGAGCAGTTCTTC

V: TRBV9
D: TRBD1
size: many
J: TRBJ2-7
CDR3: CASSAQGVPYEQYF
DNA: TGTGCCAGCAGCGCCCAGGGGGTCCCCTACGAGCAGTACTTC

V: TRBV27
D: NA
size: NA
J: TRBJ1-3
CDR3: CASSLGGMRLCGNTIYF
DNA: TGTGCCAGCAGTCTAGGGGGTATGAGGTTGTGCGGAAACACCATATATTTT

V: TRBV29-1
D: NA
size: NA
J: TRBJ1-1
CDR3: CSVVTGTNTEAFF
DNA: TGCAGCGTTGTTACAGGGACGAACACTGAAGCTTTCTTT

V: TRBV30
D: TRBD1
size: NA
J: TRBJ1-2
CDR3: CAWSSGTGIEGYTF
DNA: TGTGCCTGGAGTTCCGGGACAGGCATCGAGGGCTACACCTTC

V: TRBV4-1
D: NA
size: NA
J: TRBJ1-4
CDR3: CASSQRVAGQLATNEKLFF
DNA: TGCGCCAGCAGCCAACGTGTGGCAGGACAGCTAGCAACTAATGAAAAACTGTTTTTT

V: TRBV9
D: TRBD1
size: NA
J: TRBJ1-1
CDR3: CASTGGPGPNTEAFF
DNA: TGTGCCAGCACAGGGGGCCCAGGGCCGAACACTGAAGCTTTCTTT

V: TRBV7-9
D: TRBD2
size: NA
J: TRBJ2-3
CDR3: CASSFLGQLGGVSTDTQYF
DNA: TGTGCCAGCAGCTTCCTCGGGCAGCTCGGGGGGGTTAGCACAGATACGCAGTATTTT

V: TRBV5-4
D: TRBD2
size: NA
J: TRBJ2-1
CDR3: CASTSGGEGEQFF
DNA: TGTGCCAGCACGAGCGGGGGAGAAGGTGAGCAGTTCTTC

V: TRBV11-1
D: NA
size: NA
J: TRBJ2-6
CDR3: CASSLSAAGANVLTF
DNA: TGTGCCAGCAGCTTGTCGGCGGCCGGGGCCAACGTCCTGACTTTC

V: TRBV15
D: TRBD1
size: NA
J: TRBJ1-5
CDR3: CATSRDKGASNQPQHF
DNA: TGTGCCACCAGCAGAGATAAGGGGGCGAGCAATCAGCCCCAGCATTTT

V: TRBV29-1
D: NA
size: NA
J: TRBJ1-3
CDR3: CSVESANTIYF
DNA: TGCAGCGTTGAATCTGCGAACACCATATATTTT

V: TRBV6-6
D: TRBD1
size: NA
J: TRBJ2-3
CDR3: CASSYVQGADTQYF
DNA: TGTGCCAGCAGTTACGTACAGGGGGCAGATACGCAGTATTTT

V: TRBV5-1
D: NA
size: NA
J: TRBJ1-4
CDR3: CASSLQGSATNEKLFF
DNA: TGCGCCAGCAGCTTGCAGGGATCCGCAACTAATGAAAAACTGTTTTTT

V: TRBV28
D: TRBD1
size: NA
J: TRBJ1-6
CDR3: CASTGTGRNNSPLHF
DNA: TGTGCCAGCACCGGGACAGGGCGAAATAATTCACCCCTCCACTTT

V: TRBV30
D: NA
size: NA
J: TRBJ1-1
CDR3: CAWTGGAQRAFF
DNA: TGTGCCTGGACGGGGGGGGCGCAGCGAGCTTTCTTT

V: TRBV6-2/TRBV6-3
D: NA
size: NA
J: TRBJ2-7
CDR3: CASSYVAVSGSEQYF
DNA: TGTGCCAGCAGTTACGTTGCGGTTTCGGGTTCCGAGCAGTACTTC

V: TRBV24-1
D: TRBD1
size: NA
J: TRBJ2-7
CDR3: CATGEGASYEQYF
DNA: TGTGCCACCGGTGAGGGGGCCTCCTACGAGCAGTACTTC

V: TRBV5-1
D: NA
size: few
J: TRBJ1-2
CDR3: CASSLEAGYYGYTF
DNA: TGCGCCAGCAGCTTGGAAGCAGGGTATTATGGCTACACCTTC

V: TRBV10-3
D: NA
size: NA
J: TRBJ1-5
CDR3: CAPDLGTRNQPQHF
DNA: TGTGCCCCCGACCTCGGGACAAGGAATCAGCCCCAGCATTTT